The 11 T cell receptor beta chains reported below all come from one sample, sequenced in a study of T cell changes during pregnancy in multiple sclerosis. Repertoires were generated with immunoSEQ multiplex PCR, while TCRdb's copy carries only in-frame clones and drops some. The profile shows 40,000 to 55,000 clones, about nine tenths of them singletons. Sample: CD4+ T cells from peripheral blood mononuclear cells, taken in the third trimester of pregnancy. These receptors were collected from a female donor with multiple sclerosis, enrolled in a pregnancy study.

J is TRBJ2-5 and V is TRBV11-2; 10 bases match TRBD2. The V gene end was trimmed by 0 bases and the J gene end by 4 bases; junction bases not matched to a gene: 8. The length of the CDR3 is 17 residues. Per germline, CDR1 SGHAT and CDR2 FQNNGV. The chain's CDR3 is CASSLDGSGRPGETQYF. CDR3 DNA: TGTGCCAGCAGCTTAGATGGTAGCGGGAGGCCGGGAGAGACCCAGTACTTC.

The chain has TRBV7-9 and TRBJ2-3; D call uncertain. The length of the CDR3 is 16 residues. The V gene's germline CDR1 is SEHNR and CDR2 FQNEAQ (reference sequence). The V end lost 1 base, the J end lost 0 bases, and 11 bases lay between the germline ends. CDR3 DNA: TGTGCCAGCAGCTTAGACGTGACGGAGAGCACAGATACGCAGTATTTT. It yields the protein CASSLDVTESTDTQYF.

The rearrangement joins TRBV6-5 to TRBJ1-5; tentatively, D is TRBD1 (5 bases). Trimming pared 0 bases from V and 7 bases from J, leaving 10 bases between. This CDR3 is built from 14 residues. The V gene's germline CDR1 is MNHEY and CDR2 SVGAGI. In nucleotides, the CDR3 is TGTGCCAGCAGTTACTCGACCCAGGGACAGCCCCAGCATTTT. It encodes CASSYSTQGQPQHF.

The chain carries TRBV9 and TRBJ2-5, with 7 nucleotides matching TRBD1. The J call may be incorrect, as the DNA end agrees better with TRBJ2-7. This CDR3 is 14 amino acids long. Looked up from germline, CDR1 is SGDLS and CDR2 is YYNGEE. The CDR3 loop reads CASSATGSTYEQYF. As DNA, the CDR3 is TGTGCCAGCAGCGCGACAGGGTCGACCTACGAGCAGTACTTC.

The chain employs TRBV7-9 and TRBJ1-2; D remains unclear. V gave up 4 bases and J gave up 4 bases, with 22 bases separating them. The CDR3 extends over 17 amino acids. Germline CDR1 reads SEHNR; CDR2 reads FQNEAQ (reference sequence). DNA for the CDR3: TGTGCCAGCAGCTCCCCGGGGAGACCGCCCCTCCTCTATGGCTACACCTTC. Protein sequence: CASSSPGRPPLLYGYTF.

The chain carries TRBV6-1 and TRBJ1-1; no definite D call. The CDR3 spans 13 residues. The germline gives CDR1 MNHNS, CDR2 SASEGT. V lost 8 bases and J lost 0, with 10 bases in between. CDR3 loop: CASREGLNTEAFF. The CDR3 DNA reads TGTGCCAGCCGCGAGGGCTTGAACACTGAAGCTTTCTTT.

The chain uses TRBV12-5 and TRBJ1-1; tentatively, D is TRBD1 (5 bases). Germline assignment: CDR1 LGHNT and CDR2 FRNRAP. The CDR3 length is 16 residues. V lost 0 bases to trimming and J lost 1 base, with 12 bases between them. CDR3 nucleotides: TGTGCTAGTGGTTTGGTAGTCGGTCAGGGGAACACTGAAGCTTTCTTT. Translation gives CASGLVVGQGNTEAFF. The whole variable domain, filled in from reference TRBV12-5 and TRBJ1-1, reads DARVTQTPRHKVTEMGQEVTMRCQPILGHNTVFWYRQTMMQGLELLAYFRNRAPLDDSGMPKDRFSAEMPDATLATLKIQPSEPRDSAVYFCASGLVVGQGNTEAFFGQGTRLTVV.

This sequence joins TRBV14 and TRBJ2-1; TRBD2 matches 7 bases. CDR3 length: 15 amino acids. Germline loops: CDR1 SGHDN, CDR2 FVKESK. V shed 0 bases, J shed 9 bases, and the junction held 8 bases outside the gene matches. CDR3 bases: TGTGCCAGCAGCCAAGACCCAGCGGGAAGGGTTGAGCAGTTCTTC. Its translation is CASSQDPAGRVEQFF.

This chain connects TRBV25-1 to TRBJ1-1, with 7 bases matching TRBD1. The CDR3 length is 13 residues. Trimming at V came to 0 bases and at J to 11 bases, leaving 6 bases not matched to a gene. Germline V gene data show CDR1 as MGHDK and CDR2 as SYGVNS. The CDR3 DNA reads TGTGCCAGCAGTGAATATGTAGGGGGCGCGGCTTTCTTT. It translates to CASSEYVGGAAFF.

The count of this clone is one. V usage is TRBV7-2 and J usage is TRBJ2-2; possibly TRBD2 for D (6 bases). The CDR3 has 15 amino acids. Germline V lookup: CDR1 SGHTA, CDR2 FQGNSA. V was pared by 0 bases and J by 4 bases, with 9 bases between. Written as DNA, the CDR3 is TGTGCCAGCAGCTTAGCGTTGGGGGGCACCGGGGAGCTGTTTTTT. Its translation: CASSLALGGTGELFF.

The chain combines TRBV6-6 with TRBJ2-3; 8 positions match TRBD2. Germline CDR1 MNHNY, CDR2 SVGAGI (reference sequence). This CDR3 has 16 residues. V gave up 6 bases and J gave up 6 bases; unmatched junction bases: 14. The CDR3 nucleotides read TGTGCCAGCAGCCCAACTTTGGGACTAGTAACCGATACGCAGTATTTT. Translated, it gives CASSPTLGLVTDTQYF.